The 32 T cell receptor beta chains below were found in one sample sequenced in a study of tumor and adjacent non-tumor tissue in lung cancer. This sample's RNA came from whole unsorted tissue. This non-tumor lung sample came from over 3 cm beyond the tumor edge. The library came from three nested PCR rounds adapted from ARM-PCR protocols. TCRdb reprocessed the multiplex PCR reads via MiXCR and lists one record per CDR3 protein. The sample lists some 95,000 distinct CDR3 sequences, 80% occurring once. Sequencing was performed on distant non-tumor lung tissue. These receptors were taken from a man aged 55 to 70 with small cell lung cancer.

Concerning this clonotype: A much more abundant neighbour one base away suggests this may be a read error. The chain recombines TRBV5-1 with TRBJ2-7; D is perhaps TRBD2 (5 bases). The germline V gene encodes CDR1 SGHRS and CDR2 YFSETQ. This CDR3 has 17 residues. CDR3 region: CAGSLGAGRTFSYEQYF. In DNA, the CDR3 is TGCGCCGGCAGCCTGGGAGCAGGTCGGACCTTTTCCTACGAGCAGTACTTC.

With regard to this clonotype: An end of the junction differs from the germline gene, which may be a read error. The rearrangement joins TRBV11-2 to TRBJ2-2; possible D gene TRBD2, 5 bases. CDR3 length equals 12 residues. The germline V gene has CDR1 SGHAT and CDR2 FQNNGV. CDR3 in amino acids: CANSPGTGKLFF. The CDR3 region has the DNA TGTGCCAACAGCCCGGGTACCGGGAAGCTGTTTTTT. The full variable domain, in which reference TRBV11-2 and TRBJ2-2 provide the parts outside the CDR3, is EAGVAQSPRYKIIEKRQSVAFWCNPISGHATLYWYQQILGQGPKLLIQFQNNGVVDDSQLPKDRFSAERLKGVDSTLKIQPAKLEDSAVYLCANSPGTGKLFFGEGSRLTVL.

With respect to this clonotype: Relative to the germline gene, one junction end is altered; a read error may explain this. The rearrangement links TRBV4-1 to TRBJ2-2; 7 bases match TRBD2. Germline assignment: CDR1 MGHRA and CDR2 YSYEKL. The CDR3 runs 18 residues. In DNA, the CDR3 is TGCGCCACCAGCCAAGATCGACTAGCAGGAGGAATCACCGGGGAGCTGTTTTTT. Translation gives CATSQDRLAGGITGELFF.

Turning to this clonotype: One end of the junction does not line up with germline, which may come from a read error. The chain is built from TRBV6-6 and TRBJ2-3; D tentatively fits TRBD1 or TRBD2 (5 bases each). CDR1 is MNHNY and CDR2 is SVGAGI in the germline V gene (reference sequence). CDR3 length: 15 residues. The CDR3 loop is CASSRGRPFTETQYF. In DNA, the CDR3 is TGTGCCAGCAGTCGGGGCCGGCCCTTCACAGAAACGCAGTACTTT.

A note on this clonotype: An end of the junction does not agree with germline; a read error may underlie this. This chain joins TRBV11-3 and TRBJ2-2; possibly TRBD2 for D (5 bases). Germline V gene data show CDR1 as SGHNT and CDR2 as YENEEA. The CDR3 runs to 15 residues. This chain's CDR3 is CASSLQASKTGERLF. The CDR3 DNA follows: TGTGCCAGCAGCTTACAGGCTTCGAAGACCGGGGAGCGGTTATTT.

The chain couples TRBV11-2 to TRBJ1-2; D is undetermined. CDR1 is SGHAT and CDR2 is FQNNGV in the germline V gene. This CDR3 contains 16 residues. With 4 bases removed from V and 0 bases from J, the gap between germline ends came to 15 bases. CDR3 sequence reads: CASSSCQLCANYGYTF. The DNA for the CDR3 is TGTGCCAGCAGCTCTTGTCAACTGTGTGCTAACTATGGCTACACCTTC.

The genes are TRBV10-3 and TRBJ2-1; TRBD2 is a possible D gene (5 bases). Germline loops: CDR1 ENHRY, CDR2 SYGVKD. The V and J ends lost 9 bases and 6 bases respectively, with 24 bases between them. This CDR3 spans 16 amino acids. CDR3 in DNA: TGTGCCATTGCTCCTCTAGTGGGAGCTGTAGCCAATGAGCAGTTCTTC. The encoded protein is CAIAPLVGAVANEQFF.

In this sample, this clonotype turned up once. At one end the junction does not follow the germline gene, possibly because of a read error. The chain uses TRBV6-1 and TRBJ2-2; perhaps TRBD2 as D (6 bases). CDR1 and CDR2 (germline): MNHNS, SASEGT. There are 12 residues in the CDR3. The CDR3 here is CASTSTFGEVFF. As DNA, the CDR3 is TGTGCCAGCACCTCGACGTTCGGGGAGGTGTTTTTT.

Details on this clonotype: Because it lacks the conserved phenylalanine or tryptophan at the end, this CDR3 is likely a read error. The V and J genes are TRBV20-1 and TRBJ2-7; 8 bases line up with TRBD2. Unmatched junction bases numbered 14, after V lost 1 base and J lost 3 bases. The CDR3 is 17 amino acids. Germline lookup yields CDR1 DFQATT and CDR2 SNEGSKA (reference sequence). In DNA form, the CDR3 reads TGCAGTGCTAGAGGGGCGGGCGCGGGAGGAGTAGGCTACGAGCAGTACTCC. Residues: CSARGAGAGGVGYEQYS.

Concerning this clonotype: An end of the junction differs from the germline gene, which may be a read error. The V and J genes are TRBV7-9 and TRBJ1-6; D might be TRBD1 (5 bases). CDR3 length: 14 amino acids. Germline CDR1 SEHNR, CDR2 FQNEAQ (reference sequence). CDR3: CASSFGAGYSPFHF. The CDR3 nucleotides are TGTGCCAGCAGCTTTGGCGCAGGGTATTCACCCTTCCACTTT.

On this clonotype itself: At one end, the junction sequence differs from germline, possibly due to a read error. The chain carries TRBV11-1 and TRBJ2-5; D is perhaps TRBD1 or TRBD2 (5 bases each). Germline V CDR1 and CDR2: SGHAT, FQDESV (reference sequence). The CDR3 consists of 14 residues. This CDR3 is CVSSPGGATRTQYF. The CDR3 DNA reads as TGTGTCAGCAGTCCTGGGGGAGCTACGCGGACCCAGTACTTC.

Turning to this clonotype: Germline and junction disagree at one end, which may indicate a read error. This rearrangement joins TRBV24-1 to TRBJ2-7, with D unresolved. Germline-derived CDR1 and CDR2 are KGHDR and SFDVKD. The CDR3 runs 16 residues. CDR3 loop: CVTSDSGSRRPYEQYF. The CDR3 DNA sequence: TGTGTCACCAGTGATTCGGGTAGCAGGAGACCCTACGAGCAGTACTTC.

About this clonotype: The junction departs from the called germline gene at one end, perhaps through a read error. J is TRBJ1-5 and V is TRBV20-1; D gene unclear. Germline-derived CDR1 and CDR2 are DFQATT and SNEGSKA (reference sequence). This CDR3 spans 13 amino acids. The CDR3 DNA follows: TGCAATGCTAGTTGGGCTAGCAATCAGCCCCAGCATTTT. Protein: CNASWASNQPQHF.

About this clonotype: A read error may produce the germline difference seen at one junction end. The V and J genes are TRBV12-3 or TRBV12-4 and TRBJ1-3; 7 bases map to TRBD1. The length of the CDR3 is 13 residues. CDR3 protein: CPSSWGQHNTIYF. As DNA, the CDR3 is TGTCCCAGCAGCTGGGGACAGCATAACACCATATATTTT.

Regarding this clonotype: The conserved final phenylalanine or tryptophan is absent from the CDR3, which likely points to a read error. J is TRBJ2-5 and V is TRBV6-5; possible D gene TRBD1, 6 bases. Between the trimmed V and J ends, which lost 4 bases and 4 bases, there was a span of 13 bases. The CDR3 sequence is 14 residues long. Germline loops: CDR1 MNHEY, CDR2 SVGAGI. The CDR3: CASSFQTGLETQYS. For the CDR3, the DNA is TGTGCCAGCAGTTTCCAGACAGGCCTAGAGACCCAGTACTCC.

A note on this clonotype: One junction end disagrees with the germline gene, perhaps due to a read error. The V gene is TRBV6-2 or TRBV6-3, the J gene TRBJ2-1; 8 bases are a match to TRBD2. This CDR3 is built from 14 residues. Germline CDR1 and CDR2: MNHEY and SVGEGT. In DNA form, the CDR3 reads TGTGTCAGCAGAGGACTAGCTGACTACAATGAGCAGTTCTTC. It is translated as CVSRGLADYNEQFF.

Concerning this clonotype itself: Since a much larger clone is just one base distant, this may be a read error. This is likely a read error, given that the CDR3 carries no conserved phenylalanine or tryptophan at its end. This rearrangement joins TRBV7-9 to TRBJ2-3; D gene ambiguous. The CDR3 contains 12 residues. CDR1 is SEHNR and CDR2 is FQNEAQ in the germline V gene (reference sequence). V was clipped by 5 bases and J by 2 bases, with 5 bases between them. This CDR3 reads CASSPNTDTQYY. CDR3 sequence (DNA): TGTGCCAGCAGCCCAAACACAGATACGCAGTATTAT.

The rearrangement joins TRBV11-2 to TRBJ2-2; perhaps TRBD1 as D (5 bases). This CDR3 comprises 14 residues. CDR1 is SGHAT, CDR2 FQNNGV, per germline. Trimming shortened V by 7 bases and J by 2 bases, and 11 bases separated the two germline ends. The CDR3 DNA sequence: TGTGCCAGCAATGGTAGGGGAAACACCGGGGAGCTGTTTTTT. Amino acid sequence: CASNGRGNTGELFF.

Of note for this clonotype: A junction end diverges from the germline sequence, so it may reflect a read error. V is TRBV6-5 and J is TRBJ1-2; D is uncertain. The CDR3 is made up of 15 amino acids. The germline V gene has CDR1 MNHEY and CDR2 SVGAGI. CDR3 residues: CASSYDGGKAYDYTF. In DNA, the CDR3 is TGCGCCAGCAGTTACGATGGCGGCAAGGCCTATGACTACACCTTC.

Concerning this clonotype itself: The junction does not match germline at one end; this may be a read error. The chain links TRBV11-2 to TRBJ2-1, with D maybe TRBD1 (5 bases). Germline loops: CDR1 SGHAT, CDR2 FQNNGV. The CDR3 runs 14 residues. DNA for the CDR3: TGTGCCAGTCAGCATCGGCAGGGCGACAATGAACAGTTGTTC. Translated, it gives CASQHRQGDNEQLF.

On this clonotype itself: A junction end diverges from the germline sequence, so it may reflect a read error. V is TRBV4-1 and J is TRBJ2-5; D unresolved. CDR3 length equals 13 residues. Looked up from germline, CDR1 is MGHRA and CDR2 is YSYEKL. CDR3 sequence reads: CASSRNPQETQYF. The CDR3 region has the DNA TGCGCCAGTAGCCGAAATCCCCAAGAGACCCAGTACTTC.

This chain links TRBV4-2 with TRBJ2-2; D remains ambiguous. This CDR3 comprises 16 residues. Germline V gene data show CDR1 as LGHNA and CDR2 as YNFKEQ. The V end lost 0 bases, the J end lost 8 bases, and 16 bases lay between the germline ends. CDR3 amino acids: CASSQDLRINNGELFF. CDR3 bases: TGTGCCAGCAGCCAAGATCTGAGGATCAACAATGGGGAGCTGTTTTTT.

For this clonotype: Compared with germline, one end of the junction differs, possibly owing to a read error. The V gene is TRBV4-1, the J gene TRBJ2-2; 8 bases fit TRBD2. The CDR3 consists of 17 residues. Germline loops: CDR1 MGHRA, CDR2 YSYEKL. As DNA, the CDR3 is TGCGCCAGCAGCTCCCGGAGTAGCGGGGCGAACACCGTGGAGCTGTTTTTT. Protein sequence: CASSSRSSGANTVELFF.

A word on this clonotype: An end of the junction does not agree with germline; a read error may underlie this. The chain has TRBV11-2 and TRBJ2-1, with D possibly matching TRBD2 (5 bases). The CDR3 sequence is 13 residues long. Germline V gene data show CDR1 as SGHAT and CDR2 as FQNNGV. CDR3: CSSSLEAAGLEIF. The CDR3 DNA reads TGTTCCAGCAGTTTAGAGGCGGCGGGCCTAGAGATCTTC.

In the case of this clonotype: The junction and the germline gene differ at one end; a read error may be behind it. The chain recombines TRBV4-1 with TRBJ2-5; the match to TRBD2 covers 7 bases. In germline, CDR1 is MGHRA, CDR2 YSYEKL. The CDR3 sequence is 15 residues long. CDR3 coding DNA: TGCGCCAGCAGCCAGAGATCGGAGCGGGACGAGACCCAGCACTTC. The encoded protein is CASSQRSERDETQHF.

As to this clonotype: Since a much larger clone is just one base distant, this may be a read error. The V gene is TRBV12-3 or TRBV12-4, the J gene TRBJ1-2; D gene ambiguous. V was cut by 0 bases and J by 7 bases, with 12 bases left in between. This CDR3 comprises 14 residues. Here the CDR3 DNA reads TGTGCCAGCAGTTTAGCCCCCTCTGAGTCTGGCTACACCTTC. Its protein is CASSLAPSESGYTF.

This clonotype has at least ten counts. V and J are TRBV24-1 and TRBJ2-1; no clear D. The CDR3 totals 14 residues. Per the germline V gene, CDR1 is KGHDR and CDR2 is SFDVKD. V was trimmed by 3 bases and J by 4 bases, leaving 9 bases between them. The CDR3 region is CATSDPTLYNEQFF. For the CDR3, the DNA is TGTGCCACCAGTGATCCGACACTTTACAATGAGCAGTTCTTC.

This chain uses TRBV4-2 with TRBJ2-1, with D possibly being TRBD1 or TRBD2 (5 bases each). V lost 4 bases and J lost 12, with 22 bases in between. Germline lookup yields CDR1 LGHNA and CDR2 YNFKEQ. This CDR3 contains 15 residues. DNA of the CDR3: TGTGCCAGCAGCCGCCCGGGAATAGGGGTGGATGGGCAGTTCTTC. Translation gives CASSRPGIGVDGQFF.

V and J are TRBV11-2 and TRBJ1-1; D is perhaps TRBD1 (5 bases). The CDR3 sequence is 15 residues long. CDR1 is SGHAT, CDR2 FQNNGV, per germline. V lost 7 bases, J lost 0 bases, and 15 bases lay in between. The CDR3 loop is CASIRVGHLNTEAFF. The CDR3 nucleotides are TGTGCCAGCATCCGCGTCGGACACCTGAACACTGAAGCTTTCTTT.

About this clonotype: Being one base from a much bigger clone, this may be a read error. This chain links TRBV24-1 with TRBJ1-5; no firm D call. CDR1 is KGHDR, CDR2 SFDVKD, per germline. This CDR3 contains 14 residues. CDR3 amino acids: CAISEPGGNQPQHF. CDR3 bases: TGTGCCATCAGTGAACCCGGTGGCAATCAGCCCCAGCATTTT.

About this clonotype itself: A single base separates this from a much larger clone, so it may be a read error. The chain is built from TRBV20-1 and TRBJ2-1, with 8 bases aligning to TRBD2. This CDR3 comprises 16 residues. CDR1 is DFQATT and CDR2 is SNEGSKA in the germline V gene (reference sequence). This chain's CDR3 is CNAQARLAHSYNEQFF. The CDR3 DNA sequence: TGCAATGCGCAGGCGCGACTAGCGCATTCCTACAATGAGCAGTTCTTC.

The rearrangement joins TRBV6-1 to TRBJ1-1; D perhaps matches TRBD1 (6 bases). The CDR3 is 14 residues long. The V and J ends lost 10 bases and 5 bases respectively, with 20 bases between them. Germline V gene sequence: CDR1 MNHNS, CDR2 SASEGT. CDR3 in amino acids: CANNEKGGSTEAFF. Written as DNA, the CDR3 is TGTGCCAACAATGAAAAGGGGGGAAGTACTGAAGCTTTCTTT.